The 7 T cell receptor beta chains in this list originate from one sample, sequenced in a study of radiation and T cells in renal cell carcinoma. Time point here: blood 2 weeks post-SBRT. Documented treatment: 15 Gy SBRT to primary tumor, nephrectomy 4 weeks later. Generated by immunoSEQ multiplex PCR, the TCRdb table keeps only in-frame clones and is missing some. The data contain about 120,000 clones, around 81% of them singletons. The material was blood, obtained from a patient whose treatment included radiotherapy and nephrectomy. The receptors here all came from a man in his fifties with renal cell carcinoma.

The chain combines TRBV11-3 with TRBJ1-3; 7 positions match TRBD1. Looked up from germline, CDR1 is SGHNT and CDR2 is YENEEA. The CDR3 has 15 residues. V shed 4 bases and J 2 bases; nucleotides not matched to a gene: 5. The CDR3 region has the DNA TGTGCCAGCAGCTCAGGGGGAACTACTGGAAACACCATATATTTT. Translating it yields CASSSGGTTGNTIYF.

This chain uses TRBV5-1 with TRBJ1-1, with D hard to call. This CDR3 comprises 16 residues. Germline V gene sequence: CDR1 SGHRS, CDR2 YFSETQ. V was shortened by 4 bases and J by 6 bases, with 22 bases between the two germline ends. Written as DNA, the CDR3 is TGCGCCAGCAGCGGTCGAGGATTATTGGCTGGTCCTGAAGCTTTCTTT. Its translation is CASSGRGLLAGPEAFF.

V usage is TRBV30 and J usage is TRBJ2-1, with D maybe TRBD2 (5 bases). Looked up from germline, CDR1 is GTSNPN and CDR2 is SVGIG (reference sequence). The CDR3 runs to 13 residues. Deletions cut 1 base from V and 1 base from J, with 5 bases between. This chain's CDR3 is CAWSGGSYNEQFF. DNA of the CDR3: TGTGCCTGGAGTGGAGGGTCCTACAATGAGCAGTTCTTC.

In regard to this clone: Compared with germline, one end of the junction differs, possibly owing to a read error. The CDR3 spells CASSLVEDGDF. The CDR3 DNA reads as TGTGCCAGCAGCTTAGTCGAGGACGGGGACTTC. V usage is TRBV7-9 and J usage is TRBJ2-5; TRBD2 might be the D (5 bases). Germline CDR1 reads SEHNR; CDR2 reads FQNEAQ (reference sequence). There are 11 residues in the CDR3.

This clone was seen a single time. This chain joins TRBV2 and TRBJ2-3, with 12 bases aligning to TRBD1. Germline V gene data show CDR1 as SNHLY and CDR2 as FYNNEI. J lost 5 bases, V lost 8 bases, and 8 bases had no gene match. There are 15 residues in the CDR3. The chain's CDR3 is CASSGTGGSRDTQYF. The CDR3, as DNA: TGTGCCAGCTCCGGGACAGGGGGCTCAAGAGATACGCAGTATTTT. The variable domain in full, completed from reference TRBV2 and TRBJ2-3, reads EPEVTQTPSHQVTQMGQEVILRCVPISNHLYFYWYRQILGQKVEFLVSFYNNEISEKSEIFDDQFSVERPDGSNFTLKIRSTKLEDSAMYFCASSGTGGSRDTQYFGPGTRLTVL.

This clone was counted only a few times. The J gene is TRBJ1-4, the V gene TRBV4-1; TRBD1 agrees at 8 bases. The CDR3 extends over 15 amino acids. The V and J ends lost 4 bases and 9 bases, in that order; junction bases with no gene match: 10. CDR1 MGHRA and CDR2 YSYEKL come from the germline V gene. Written as DNA, the CDR3 is TGCGCCAGCAGCCCCCTGGGACAGGAATTCAAAAAACTGTTTTTT. This codes for CASSPLGQEFKKLFF.

The J gene is TRBJ1-2, the V gene TRBV6-1; TRBD1 aligns across 9 bases. CDR1 MNHNS and CDR2 SASEGT come from the germline V gene. CDR3 size: 15 residues. With 2 bases clipped from V and 5 bases from J, the junction kept 6 bases outside the gene matches. The CDR3: CASSELGTGYYGYTF. DNA of the CDR3: TGTGCCAGCAGTGAATTGGGGACAGGGTATTATGGCTACACCTTC.